This TCR beta chain was sequenced during a study of T cell responses to AZD1222 COVID-19 vaccine. General study results and limits: Across spike, vaccine-associated CD4 TCRs were found, dominant at 160-218 and 743-854.

Per germline, CDR1 MDHEN and CDR2 SYDVKM. Trimming removed 8 bases from V and 4 bases from J; junction bases left unmatched: 8. There are 15 residues in the CDR3. About this clone: Its antigen is not identified.

Assay: immunoSEQ multiplex PCR; the TCRdb copy retains only in-frame clones and omits some. The table records 150,000 to 200,000 clones, approximately 93% of them present only once. This chain uses TRBV28 with TRBJ2-6; 7 bases line up with TRBD1. The material was peripheral blood, obtained 28 days after the second AZD1222 dose. The receptor comes from an adult who received the AZD1222 COVID-19 vaccine. CDR3 residues: CASAPTGSGANVLTF. CDR3 nucleotides: TGTGCCAGCGCCCCGACAGGGTCCGGGGCCAACGTCCTGACTTTC.